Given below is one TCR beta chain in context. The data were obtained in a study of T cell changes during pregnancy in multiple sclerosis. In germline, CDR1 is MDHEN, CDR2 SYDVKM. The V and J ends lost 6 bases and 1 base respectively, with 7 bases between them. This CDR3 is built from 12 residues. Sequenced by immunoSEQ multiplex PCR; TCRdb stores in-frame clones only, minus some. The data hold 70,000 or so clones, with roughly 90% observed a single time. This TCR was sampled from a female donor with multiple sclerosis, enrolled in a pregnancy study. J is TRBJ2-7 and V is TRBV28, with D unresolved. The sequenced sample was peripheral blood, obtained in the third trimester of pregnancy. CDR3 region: CASRTGSYEQYF. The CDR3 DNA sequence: TGTGCCAGCAGGACGGGTTCCTACGAGCAGTACTTC.